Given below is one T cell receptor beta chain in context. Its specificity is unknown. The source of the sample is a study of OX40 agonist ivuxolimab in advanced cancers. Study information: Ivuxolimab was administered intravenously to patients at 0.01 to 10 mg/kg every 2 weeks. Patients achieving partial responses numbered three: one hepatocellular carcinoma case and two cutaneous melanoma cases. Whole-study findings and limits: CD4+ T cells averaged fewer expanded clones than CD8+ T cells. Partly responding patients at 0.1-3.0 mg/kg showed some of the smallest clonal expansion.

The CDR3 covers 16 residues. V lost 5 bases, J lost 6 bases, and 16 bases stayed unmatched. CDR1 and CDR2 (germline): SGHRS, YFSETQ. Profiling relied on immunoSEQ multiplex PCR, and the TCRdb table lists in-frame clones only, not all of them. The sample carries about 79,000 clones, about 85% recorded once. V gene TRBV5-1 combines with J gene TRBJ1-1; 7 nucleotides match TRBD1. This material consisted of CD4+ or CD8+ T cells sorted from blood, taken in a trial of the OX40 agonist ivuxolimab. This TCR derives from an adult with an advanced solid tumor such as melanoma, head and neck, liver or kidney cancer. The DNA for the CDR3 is TGCGCCAGCAGATTCTCCGAACAGGGGTTATTCGCTGAAGCTTTCTTT. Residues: CASRFSEQGLFAEAFF. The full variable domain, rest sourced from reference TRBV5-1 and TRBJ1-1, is KAGVTQTPRYLIKTRGQQVTLSCSPISGHRSVSWYQQTPGQGLQFLFEYFSETQRNKGNFPGRFSGRQFSNSRSEMNVSTLELGDSALYLCASRFSEQGLFAEAFFGQGTRLTVV.